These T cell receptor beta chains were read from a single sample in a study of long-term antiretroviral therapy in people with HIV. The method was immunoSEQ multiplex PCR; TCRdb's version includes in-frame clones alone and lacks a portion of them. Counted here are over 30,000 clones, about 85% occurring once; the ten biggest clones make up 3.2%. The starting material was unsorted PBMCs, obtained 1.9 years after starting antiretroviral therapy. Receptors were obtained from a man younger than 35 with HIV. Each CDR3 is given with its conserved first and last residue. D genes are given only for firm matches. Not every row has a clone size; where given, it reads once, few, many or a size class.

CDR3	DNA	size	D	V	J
CASSEVKGGFGGYTF	TGTGCCAGCAGTGAAGTTAAGGGAGGGTTCGGTGGCTACACCTTC	NA	NA	TRBV2	TRBJ1-2
CASRTDGSTDTQYF	TGTGCCAGCAGAACAGACGGAAGCACAGATACGCAGTATTTT	NA	NA	TRBV6-6	TRBJ2-3
CASSHHSQGTYEQFF	TGTGCCAGCAGCCATCATTCACAGGGTACCTATGAGCAGTTCTTC	few	NA	TRBV14	TRBJ2-1
CASSSTFLGYEQFF	TGTGCCAGCTCGTCCACCTTCCTCGGGTATGAGCAGTTCTTC	NA	NA	TRBV18	TRBJ2-1
CASSLGTSIETQYF	TGCGCCAGCAGCTTGGGTACTAGTATAGAGACCCAGTACTTC	once	NA	TRBV5-1	TRBJ2-5
CASSSQGLLNTEAFF	TGTGCCAGCAGTTCACAGGGGCTATTGAACACTGAAGCTTTCTTT	NA	TRBD1	TRBV2	TRBJ1-1
CASSSGGYYNEQFF	TGTGCCAGCAGCTCGGGCGGTTACTACAATGAGCAGTTCTTC	NA	NA	TRBV7-9	TRBJ2-1
CASSYTRTGGSYGYTF	TGTGCCAGCAGTTACACACGGACAGGGGGAAGCTATGGCTACACCTTC	NA	TRBD1	TRBV6-5	TRBJ1-2
CASSFGAGGLSTDTQYF	TGTGCCAGCAGCTTCGGAGCGGGGGGCCTCAGCACAGATACGCAGTATTTT	NA	TRBD2	TRBV7-9	TRBJ2-3
CASTLQGYGNTIYF	TGTGCCAGCACCCTCCAGGGTTACGGAAACACCATATATTTT	NA	NA	TRBV2	TRBJ1-3
CASSSTPGQKNTEAFF	TGTGCCAGCAGCTCGACCCCCGGACAGAAGAACACTGAAGCTTTCTTT	NA	NA	TRBV7-9	TRBJ1-1
CASSRTTGGASEAFF	TGTGCCAGCAGCCGAACGACAGGGGGCGCCTCTGAAGCTTTCTTT	once	TRBD1	TRBV27	TRBJ1-1
CASRTLQGGEAFF	TGTGCCAGCAGAACCCTGCAGGGCGGTGAAGCTTTCTTT	NA	NA	TRBV28	TRBJ1-1
CASRKIEGETQYF	TGTGCCAGCAGGAAAATAGAGGGAGAGACCCAGTACTTC	NA	NA	TRBV2	TRBJ2-5
CASSSPSGGAVETQYF	TGCGCCAGCAGCTCTCCTAGCGGGGGGGCAGTCGAGACCCAGTACTTC	NA	TRBD2	TRBV5-1	TRBJ2-5
CAISGDSSDSTDTQYF	TGTGCCATCAGCGGTGATAGCTCAGATAGCACAGATACGCAGTATTTT	NA	NA	TRBV10-3	TRBJ2-3
CASLNTAGAVNTEAFF	TGTGCCAGCCTCAATACCGCGGGGGCTGTGAACACTGAAGCTTTCTTT	NA	NA	TRBV6-6	TRBJ1-1
CASSTGTDTQYF	TGTGCCAGCAGCACAGGGACAGATACGCAGTATTTT	NA	NA	TRBV7-3	TRBJ2-3
CASSFLSTGYTF	TGTGCCAGCAGCTTTCTTTCGACTGGCTACACCTTC	NA	NA	TRBV7-2	TRBJ1-2
CSASDMEQFF	TGCAGTGCTAGCGACATGGAGCAGTTCTTC	NA	NA	TRBV20-1	TRBJ2-1
CAISERSYEQYF	TGTGCCATCAGTGAGCGTTCCTACGAGCAGTACTTC	NA	NA	TRBV10-3	TRBJ2-7
CASSRRGSAGNTIYF	TGTGCCAGCAGCCGGCGAGGGTCGGCTGGAAACACCATATATTTT	NA	NA	TRBV7-9	TRBJ1-3
CASSQDLGRNQPQHF	TGTGCCAGCAGCCAAGATCTGGGTAGAAATCAGCCCCAGCATTTT	NA	NA	TRBV4-2	TRBJ1-5
CASSYGGGHNTGELFF	TGTGCCAGCAGTTACGGTGGTGGGCATAACACCGGGGAGCTGTTTTTT	NA	NA	TRBV6-6	TRBJ2-2
CASSLFQLGQGIHEQYF	TGTGCCAGCAGCTTATTTCAGCTGGGACAGGGGATCCACGAGCAGTACTTC	NA	TRBD1	TRBV7-2	TRBJ2-7
CAWSVQGDQPQHF	TGTGCCTGGAGTGTACAAGGGGACCAGCCCCAGCATTTT	NA	NA	TRBV30	TRBJ1-5
CASRLAPGLSLVGVSGNTIYF	TGTGCAAGTCGCTTAGCCCCCGGACTAAGCCTCGTTGGCGTTTCTGGAAACACCATATATTTT	once	NA	TRBV12-2	TRBJ1-3
CASSLRVLSSGGTEAFF	TGTGCCAGCAGCTTACGTGTATTGTCCTCAGGGGGCACTGAAGCTTTCTTT	NA	TRBD1	TRBV7-2	TRBJ1-1
CASSQTRIPNYGYTF	TGTGCCAGCAGCCAAACAAGGATTCCTAACTATGGCTACACCTTC	NA	NA	TRBV7-9	TRBJ1-2
CASSPRDNNHPQHF	TGTGCCAGCAGCCCCAGGGACAATAATCATCCCCAGCATTTT	NA	NA	TRBV9	TRBJ1-5
CASSFTGSATDTQYF	TGTGCCAGCAGCTTCACAGGGTCGGCCACAGATACGCAGTATTTT	NA	NA	TRBV7-9	TRBJ2-3
CASSPTDRDYPGTPIF	TGTGCCAGCAGCCCGACGGACAGGGACTACCCTGGGACCCCTATTTTT	NA	NA	TRBV5-6	TRBJ2-3
CASSFRQGASGELFF	TGTGCCAGCAGTTTTAGACAGGGGGCCTCCGGGGAGCTGTTTTTT	NA	TRBD1	TRBV28	TRBJ2-2
CASSVLEASREQYF	TGTGCCAGCAGTGTCCTTGAGGCTTCCCGGGAGCAGTACTTC	once	NA	TRBV2	TRBJ2-7
CASSLDWTSGGADEQFF	TGTGCCAGCAGCTTAGATTGGACTAGCGGGGGGGCCGATGAGCAGTTCTTC	NA	TRBD2	TRBV11-2	TRBJ2-1
CASSFSDTQYF	TGTGCCAGCAGCTTCAGCGACACGCAGTATTTT	NA	NA	TRBV11-1	TRBJ2-3
CASSPLAGGTDTQYF	TGTGCCAGCAGCCCACTAGCGGGGGGCACAGATACGCAGTATTTT	NA	TRBD2	TRBV6-4	TRBJ2-3
CASSKTPAGAITDTQYF	TGTGCCAGTAGTAAGACTCCAGCGGGGGCGATCACAGATACGCAGTATTTT	NA	TRBD2	TRBV19	TRBJ2-3
CASSILYRGRDGELFF	TGTGCCAGTAGTATCCTATACAGGGGTCGGGACGGGGAGCTGTTTTTT	once	TRBD1	TRBV19	TRBJ2-2
CASSTLAGGNNEQFF	TGTGCCAGCAGTACACTAGCGGGGGGGAACAATGAGCAGTTCTTC	once	TRBD2	TRBV6-1	TRBJ2-1
CASSLETSGGNTGELFF	TGTGCCAGCAGCTTAGAAACTAGCGGGGGGAACACCGGGGAGCTGTTTTTT	once	TRBD2	TRBV7-6	TRBJ2-2
CASSHLTVNTGELFF	TGTGCCAGCAGTCACTTGACAGTTAACACCGGGGAGCTGTTTTTT	NA	NA	TRBV28	TRBJ2-2
CASSSRGDEAYEQYF	TGTGCCAGCAGCTCGAGGGGGGACGAAGCCTACGAGCAGTACTTC	NA	NA	TRBV11-3	TRBJ2-7
CASSFLSRMLNTGELFF	TGTGCCAGCAGCTTTTTGTCTAGGATGCTAAACACCGGGGAGCTGTTTTTT	NA	NA	TRBV5-6	TRBJ2-2
CASSEGFEAFF	TGCGCCAGCAGTGAAGGGTTTGAAGCTTTCTTT	few	NA	TRBV10-1	TRBJ1-1
CASSSIDLYYGYTF	TGTGCCAGCAGCTCCATCGACCTGTACTATGGCTACACCTTC	medium-sized	NA	TRBV7-9	TRBJ1-2